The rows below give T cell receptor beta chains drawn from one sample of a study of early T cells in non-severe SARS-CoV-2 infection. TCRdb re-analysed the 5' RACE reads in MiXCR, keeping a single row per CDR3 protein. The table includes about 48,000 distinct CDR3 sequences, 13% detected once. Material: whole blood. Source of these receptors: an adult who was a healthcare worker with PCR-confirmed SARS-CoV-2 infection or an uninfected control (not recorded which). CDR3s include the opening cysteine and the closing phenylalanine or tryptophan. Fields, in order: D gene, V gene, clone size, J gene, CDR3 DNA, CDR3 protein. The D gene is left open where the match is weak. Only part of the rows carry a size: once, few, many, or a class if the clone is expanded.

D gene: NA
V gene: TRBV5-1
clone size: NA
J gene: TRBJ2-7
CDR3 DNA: TGCGCCAGCAGCGAGGTCGGGAACTCCTACGAGCAGTACTTC
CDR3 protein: CASSEVGNSYEQYF

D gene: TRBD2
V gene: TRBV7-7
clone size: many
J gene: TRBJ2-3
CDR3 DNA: TGTGCCAGCAGCTTCTCCAGCGGGGGAGATACGCAGTATTTT
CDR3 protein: CASSFSSGGDTQYF

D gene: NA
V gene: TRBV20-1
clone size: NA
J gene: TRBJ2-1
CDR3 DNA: TGCAGTGCTACGGAAGACTCCTACAATGAGCAGTTCTTC
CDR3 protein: CSATEDSYNEQFF

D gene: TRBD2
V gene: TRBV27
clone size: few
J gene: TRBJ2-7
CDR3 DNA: TGTGCCAGCAGGGCCCTAGCCGGGAGGGCCTACGAGCAGTACTTC
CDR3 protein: CASRALAGRAYEQYF

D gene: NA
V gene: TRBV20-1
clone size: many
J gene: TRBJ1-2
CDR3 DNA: TGCAGTGCTAGAGTCAGGGGTGACTATGGCTACACCTTC
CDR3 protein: CSARVRGDYGYTF

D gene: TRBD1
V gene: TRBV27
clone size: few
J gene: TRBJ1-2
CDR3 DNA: TGTGCCAGCAGTTTATCAGGCAGGGGGCATGGCTACACCTTC
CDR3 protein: CASSLSGRGHGYTF

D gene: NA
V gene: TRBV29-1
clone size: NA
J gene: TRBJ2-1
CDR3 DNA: TGCAGCGTTGAAGATCTCATTTTGGCCAATGAGCAGTTCTTC
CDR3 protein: CSVEDLILANEQFF

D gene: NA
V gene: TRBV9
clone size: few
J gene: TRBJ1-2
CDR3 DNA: TGTGCCAGCAGCGTAGGAGAGCAAAACTATGGCTACACCTTC
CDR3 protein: CASSVGEQNYGYTF

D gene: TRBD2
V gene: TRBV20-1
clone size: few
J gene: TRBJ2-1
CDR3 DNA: TGCAGTGCTACGACTAGCTCCTCCTACAATGAGCAGTTCTTC
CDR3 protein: CSATTSSSYNEQFF

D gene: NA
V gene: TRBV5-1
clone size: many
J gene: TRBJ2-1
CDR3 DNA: TGCGCCAGCAGCTCGCAGGGGTACAATGAGCAGTTCTTC
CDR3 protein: CASSSQGYNEQFF

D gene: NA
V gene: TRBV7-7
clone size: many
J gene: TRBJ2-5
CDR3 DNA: TGTGCCAGCAGCTTGATCGGGCAGGCCGGAGAGACCCAGTACTTC
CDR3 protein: CASSLIGQAGETQYF

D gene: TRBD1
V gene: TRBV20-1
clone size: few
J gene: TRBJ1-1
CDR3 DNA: TGCAGTGCAAAACTCCGACAGGGGAACACTGAAGCTTTCTTT
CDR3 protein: CSAKLRQGNTEAFF

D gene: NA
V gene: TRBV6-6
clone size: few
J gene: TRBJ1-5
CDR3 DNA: TGTGCCAGCAGTGGGGGTCAGCCCCAGCATTTT
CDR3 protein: CASSGGQPQHF

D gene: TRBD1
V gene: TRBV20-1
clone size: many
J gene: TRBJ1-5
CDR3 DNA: TGCAGTGCTAGAGGGGGACAGGGGGCTGGTAGCAATCAGCCCCAGCATTTT
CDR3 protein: CSARGGQGAGSNQPQHF

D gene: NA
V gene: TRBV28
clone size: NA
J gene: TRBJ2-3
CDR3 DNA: TGTGCCAGCAGTTTTTGGACTACCCTTTCCCCCACAGATACGCAGTATTTT
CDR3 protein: CASSFWTTLSPTDTQYF

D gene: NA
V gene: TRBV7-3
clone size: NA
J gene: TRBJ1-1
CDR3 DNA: TGTGCCAGCAGCCCCGGGGGGGGCAGTACTGAAGCTTTCTTT
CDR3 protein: CASSPGGGSTEAFF

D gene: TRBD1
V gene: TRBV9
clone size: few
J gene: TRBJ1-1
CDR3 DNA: TGTGCCAGCAGCGCGATGACAGGGCGCACTGAAGCTTTCTTT
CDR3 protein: CASSAMTGRTEAFF

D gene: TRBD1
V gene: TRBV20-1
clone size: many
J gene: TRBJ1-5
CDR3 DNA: TGCAGTGCTTTGAGGACAGGTCGGAATCAGCCCCAGCATTTT
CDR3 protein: CSALRTGRNQPQHF

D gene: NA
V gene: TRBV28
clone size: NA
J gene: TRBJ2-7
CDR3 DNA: TGTGCCAGCAGTCTGCGGCAGGGTTCCTACGAGCAGTACTTC
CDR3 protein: CASSLRQGSYEQYF

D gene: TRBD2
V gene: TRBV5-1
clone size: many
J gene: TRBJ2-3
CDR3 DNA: TGCGCCAGCAGTCTGCCGACTAGCGGGTACTCTAGCACAGATACGCAGTATTTT
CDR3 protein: CASSLPTSGYSSTDTQYF

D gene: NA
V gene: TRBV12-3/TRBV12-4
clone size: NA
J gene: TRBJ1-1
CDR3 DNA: TGTGCCAGCAGTTTAAGAGGGGGGGACACTGAAGCTTTCTTT
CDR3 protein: CASSLRGGDTEAFF

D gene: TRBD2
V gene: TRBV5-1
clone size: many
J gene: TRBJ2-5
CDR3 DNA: TGCGCCAGCAGCTTGTCGGCTAGCGGGGCGTACCAAGAGACCCAGTACTTC
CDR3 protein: CASSLSASGAYQETQYF

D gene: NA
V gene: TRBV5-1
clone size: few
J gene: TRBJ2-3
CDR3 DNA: TGCGCCAGCAGCTTCCCACTCTCGCGGACTGCAGATACGCAGTATTTT
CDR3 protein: CASSFPLSRTADTQYF

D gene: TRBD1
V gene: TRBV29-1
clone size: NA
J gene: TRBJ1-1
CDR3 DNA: TGCAGCGCCGGGGGACAGGGGGCTACTGAAGCTTTCTTT
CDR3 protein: CSAGGQGATEAFF

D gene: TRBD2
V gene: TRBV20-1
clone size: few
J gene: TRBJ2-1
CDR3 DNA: TGCAGTGCTAGGATACTAGCGGAGAAGCAGTTCTTC
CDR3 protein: CSARILAEKQFF

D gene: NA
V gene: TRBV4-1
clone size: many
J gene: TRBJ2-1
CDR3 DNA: TGCGCCAGCAGCCAAGATAGATGCAGGGACGTTTACAATGAGCAGTTCTTC
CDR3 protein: CASSQDRCRDVYNEQFF

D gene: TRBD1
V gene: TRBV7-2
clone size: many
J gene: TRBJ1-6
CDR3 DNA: TGTGCCAGCAGACCCCAGGGGGACCCCTATAATTCACCCCTCCACTTT
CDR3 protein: CASRPQGDPYNSPLHF

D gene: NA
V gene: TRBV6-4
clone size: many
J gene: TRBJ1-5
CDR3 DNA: TGTGCCAGCAGTGCAGAGCCCTATCAGCCCCAGCATTTT
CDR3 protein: CASSAEPYQPQHF

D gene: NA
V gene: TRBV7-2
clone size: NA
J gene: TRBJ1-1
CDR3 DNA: TGTGCCAGCAGCTTAGCCCTACAGCGTCCTGAAGCTTTCTTT
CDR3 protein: CASSLALQRPEAFF

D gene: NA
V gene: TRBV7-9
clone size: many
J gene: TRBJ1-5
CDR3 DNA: TGTGCCAGCAGCTGGACAGAGAGCAATCAGCCCCAGCATTTT
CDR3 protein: CASSWTESNQPQHF

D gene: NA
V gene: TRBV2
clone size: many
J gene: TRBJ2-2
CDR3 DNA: TGTGCCAGCAGTGAGGGTCTATCGAACACCGGGGAGCTGTTTTTT
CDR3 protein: CASSEGLSNTGELFF

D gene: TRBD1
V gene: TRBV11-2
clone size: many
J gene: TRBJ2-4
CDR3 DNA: TGTGCCAGCAGCCCATTGACAGGGGGGAACATTCAGTACTTC
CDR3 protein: CASSPLTGGNIQYF

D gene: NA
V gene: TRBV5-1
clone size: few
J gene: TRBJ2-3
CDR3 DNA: TGCGCCAGCAGCTTGGGGTCGGTGGCGAGCGGGACAGATACGCAGTATTTT
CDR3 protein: CASSLGSVASGTDTQYF

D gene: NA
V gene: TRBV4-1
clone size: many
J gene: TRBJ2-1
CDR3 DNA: TGCGCCAGCAGCCCCTCTAGCGTAGCCTACAATGAGCAGTTCTTC
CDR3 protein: CASSPSSVAYNEQFF

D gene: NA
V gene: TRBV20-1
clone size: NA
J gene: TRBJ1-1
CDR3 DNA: TGCAGTGCGTTTGACAGATCGAACACTGAAGCTTTCTTT
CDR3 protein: CSAFDRSNTEAFF

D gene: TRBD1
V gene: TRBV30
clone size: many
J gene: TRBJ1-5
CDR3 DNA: TGTGCCTGGAGTGCTAGGACAGGGGATTTGCCCCAGCATTTT
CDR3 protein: CAWSARTGDLPQHF

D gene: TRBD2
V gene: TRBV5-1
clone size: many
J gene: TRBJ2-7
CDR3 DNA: TGCGCCAGCAGAGGGACTAGCGGTCCCTACGAGCAGTACTTC
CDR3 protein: CASRGTSGPYEQYF

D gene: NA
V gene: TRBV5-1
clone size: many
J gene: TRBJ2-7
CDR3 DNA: TGCGCCAGCAGCTTGGTGTCAGGGGCTAGAGAGCAGTACTTC
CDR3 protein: CASSLVSGAREQYF

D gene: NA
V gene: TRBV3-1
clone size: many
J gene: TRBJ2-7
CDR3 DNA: TGTGCCAGCAGCCAAGTAGGGGAGCAGTACTTC
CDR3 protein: CASSQVGEQYF

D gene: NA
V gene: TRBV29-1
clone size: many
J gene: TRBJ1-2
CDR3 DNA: TGCAGCGTTGAAGGAAGGCAGCGAGAGCGAGACTACACCTTC
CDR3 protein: CSVEGRQRERDYTF